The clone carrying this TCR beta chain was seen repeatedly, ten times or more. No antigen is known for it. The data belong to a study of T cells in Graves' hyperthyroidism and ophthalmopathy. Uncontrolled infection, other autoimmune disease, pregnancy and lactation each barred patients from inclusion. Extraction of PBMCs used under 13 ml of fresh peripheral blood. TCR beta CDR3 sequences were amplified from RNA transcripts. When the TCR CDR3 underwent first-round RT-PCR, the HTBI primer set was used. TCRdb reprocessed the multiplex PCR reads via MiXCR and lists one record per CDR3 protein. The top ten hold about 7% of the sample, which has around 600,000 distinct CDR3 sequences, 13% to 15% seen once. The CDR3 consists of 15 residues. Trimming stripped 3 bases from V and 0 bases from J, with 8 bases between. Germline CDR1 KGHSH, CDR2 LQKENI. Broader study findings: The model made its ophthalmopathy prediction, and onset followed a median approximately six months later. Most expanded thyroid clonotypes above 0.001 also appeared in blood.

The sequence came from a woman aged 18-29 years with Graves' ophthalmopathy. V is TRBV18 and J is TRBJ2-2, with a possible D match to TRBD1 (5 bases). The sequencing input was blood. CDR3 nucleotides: TGTGCCAGCTCACCCCAGGGCCCGAACACCGGGGAGCTGTTTTTT. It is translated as CASSPQGPNTGELFF.